This T cell receptor (beta chain) was sequenced during a study of blood T cell repertoires in COVID-19. Germline assignment: CDR1 LGHNA and CDR2 YNFKEQ. CDR3 size: 19 residues. V lost 4 bases to trimming and J lost 4 bases; unmatched junction nucleotides: 13. The repertoire was sequenced with immunoSEQ multiplex PCR; TCRdb's copy has only in-frame clones and lacks some. The sample includes about 150,000 clones, 85% to 90% of them seen just once. The specimen sequenced was peripheral blood. V usage is TRBV4-2 and J usage is TRBJ2-6; TRBD1 matches at 10 bases. The TCR was taken from a woman aged 35 to 49 with acute or convalescent COVID-19. This chain's CDR3 is CASSPRPGQGLLGANVLTF. CDR3 nucleotide sequence: TGTGCCAGCAGCCCCCGCCCGGGACAGGGGTTGTTGGGGGCCAACGTCCTGACTTTC.